Listed below are T cell receptor beta chains from one sample, sequenced in a study of cytotoxic CD8 clonotypes in ibrutinib-treated CLL. Profiling relied on immunoSEQ multiplex PCR, and the TCRdb table lists in-frame clones only, not all of them. The repertoire includes 45,000 to 65,000 clones, approximately 82% of them detected once, and over 20% sits in the top ten. Sequenced here: PBMCs, sampled after 24 months of ibrutinib treatment. These receptors all come from a human donor with chronic lymphocytic leukemia. Both conserved end residues are part of each CDR3. A D gene is named only where the DNA matches it firmly.

>TRBD2|TRBJ2-1|TRBV7-2|15
TGTGCCAGCAGTGCTAGCGGGAGGGCTAGTGGTGAGCAGTTCTTC
CASSASGRASGEQFF
>.|TRBJ1-5|TRBV6-1|13
TGTGCCAGCAGTCGACTGGGGCCTCAGCCCCAGCATTTT
CASSRLGPQPQHF
>.|TRBJ2-1|TRBV5-4|14
TGTGCCAGCAGCTCGGAAACCGCCTACAATGAGCAGTTCTTC
CASSSETAYNEQFF
>.|TRBJ2-7|TRBV30|15
TGTGCCTGGACAGGGTACGGGGAGGGGGCCTACGAGCAGTACTTC
CAWTGYGEGAYEQYF
>.|TRBJ1-2|TRBV2|12
TGTGCCAGCAGTGAATTAGGGGACGGCTACACCTTC
CASSELGDGYTF
>.|TRBJ1-1|TRBV7-6|15
TGTGCCAGCAGCTCGCGGAGGGGGGTGACCACTGAAGCTTTCTTT
CASSSRRGVTTEAFF
>TRBD1|TRBJ1-4|TRBV7-2|15
TGTGCCAGCAGCTTAGTAGACAGGGTGGCTGAAAAACTGTTTTTT
CASSLVDRVAEKLFF
>TRBD2|TRBJ2-2|TRBV28|15
TGTGCCAGCGGCCAGGGCGGGAGCCCCCCCGGGGAGCTGTTTTTT
CASGQGGSPPGELFF
>.|TRBJ2-6|TRBV5-5|18
TGTGCCAGCAGCTTGGCCGAAAGGTCAGGCTCTGGGGCCAACGTCCTGACTTTC
CASSLAERSGSGANVLTF
>TRBD2|TRBJ2-7|TRBV29-1|15
TGCAGCGTTGAACAACTAGCGGGACTCCCCTACGAGCAGTACTTC
CSVEQLAGLPYEQYF
>.|TRBJ2-7|TRBV6-5|15
TGTGCCAGCAGTGCAAGGCGGGTAATATCCTACGAGCAGTACTTC
CASSARRVISYEQYF
>.|TRBJ1-1|TRBV7-2|13
TGTGCCAGCACCCGCCTAAAGGACACTGAAGCTTTCTTT
CASTRLKDTEAFF
>.|TRBJ2-3|TRBV9|18
TGTGCCAGCAGCGTAGCTCTCGGCGGGCTAGCGCACGCAGATACGCAGTATTTT
CASSVALGGLAHADTQYF
>.|TRBJ2-3|TRBV5-8|14
TGTGCCAGCAGCTCCGAGGTGGCGACAGATACGCAGTATTTT
CASSSEVATDTQYF